This T cell receptor (beta chain) appears in the sequencing data of a study of T-cell reconstitution after alpha-beta-depleted transplantation in children. Notes on the study in general: Several hundred expanded graft clones reportedly were the source of alpha-beta T cells about two months after transplant. Surviving recipient cells, namely T cells and thymic progenitors, were the source of high day-60 TCRbeta diversity in some patients.

A library of TCRbeta sequences, prepared with unique molecular identifiers, was generated. Using its own MiXCR run on the PCR reads, TCRdb lists one record per CDR3 protein. The sample lists about 200,000 distinct CDR3 sequences, roughly 6.3% occurring once. In this sample, this clonotype turned up many times. Its antigen is undetermined. The junction departs from germline at one end; a sequencing error may be responsible. CDR3 length equals 16 residues. The germline V gene has CDR1 LGHDT and CDR2 YNNKEL (reference sequence). This chain connects TRBV3-1 to TRBJ2-1; either TRBD1 or TRBD2 may fit D (5 bases each). The TCR comes from a girl under three years old with combined immunodeficiency, due to receive a stem cell transplant. The source material was PBMCs, sampled before TCRalphabeta/CD19-depleted stem cell transplant. The CDR3 coding sequence is TGTGCCAGCAGCCAAGGCCGGGGCTACCAGTACAGTGAGCAGTTCTTC. The encoded protein is CASSQGRGYQYSEQFF.